This T cell receptor beta chain was obtained from a study of cytomegalovirus exposure and HLA in healthy donors. General study points: For cytomegalovirus status, the classifier reportedly gave diagnoses with high specificity and sensitivity.

The PCR used 60 Vbeta and 13 Jbeta primers. Measured with immunoSEQ multiplex PCR; TCRdb has only the in-frame clones, and not every one. The repertoire holds nearly 110,000 clones, with around 73% as singletons. About this clone: Its target is unknown.

V lost 2 bases to trimming and J lost 8 bases, with 9 bases between them. Germline CDR1 and CDR2: MNHNY and SVGAGI (reference sequence). The CDR3 contains 12 residues. The TCR originated in a man younger than 40 in good health and CMV-seronegative. The chain uses TRBV6-6 and TRBJ1-1; D is unclear. Sequenced input: PBMCs. CDR3 coding DNA: TGTGCCAGCAGTTACACCACAGAAGAAGCTTTCTTT. Amino acid sequence: CASSYTTEEAFF.